The 18 T cell receptor beta chains listed next were all sequenced from one sample in a study of glioma-infiltrating T cells after dendritic cell vaccination. Produced via immunoSEQ multiplex PCR; TCRdb's table is partial and in-frame only. The sample consists of 80,000 to 100,000 clones, around three quarters of them appearing once. The source material was blood, sampled before dendritic cell vaccination. The source of these receptors is a human donor with glioblastoma.

V usage is TRBV7-2 and J usage is TRBJ1-2, with a tentative D call TRBD1 (5 bases). Trimming removed 5 bases from V and 1 base from J, with 14 bases in between. The length of the CDR3 is 15 residues. Germline CDR1 and CDR2: SGHTA and FQGNSA. The CDR3 protein is CASSVGHGLNYGYTF. CDR3 nucleotides: TGTGCCAGCAGCGTTGGACACGGCCTTAACTATGGCTACACCTTC.

This chain connects TRBV18 to TRBJ2-1; 14 nucleotides align to TRBD2. CDR3 length: 20 residues. The V gene end was trimmed by 4 bases and the J gene end by 7 bases; junction bases not matched to a gene: 18. Germline assignment: CDR1 KGHSH and CDR2 LQKENI. The CDR3 DNA follows: TGTGCCAGCTCACGCCCCGGGACTAGCGGGAGCAGAGGGATCGGGAATGAGCAGTTCTTC. This codes for CASSRPGTSGSRGIGNEQFF.

The chain joins TRBV6-1 to TRBJ1-5; 8 bases line up with TRBD1. Germline values: CDR1 MNHNS, CDR2 SASEGT. Trimming took 6 bases from V and 3 from J; bases not matched to a gene: 7. The length of the CDR3 is 15 residues. CDR3: CASRPQGADNQPQHF. In DNA form, the CDR3 reads TGTGCCAGCAGACCCCAGGGGGCTGACAATCAGCCCCAGCATTTT.

V usage is TRBV18 and J usage is TRBJ2-7; the match to TRBD1 covers 7 bases. CDR3 length equals 17 residues. The V and J ends lost 4 bases and 5 bases, in that order; junction bases with no gene match: 17. CDR1 KGHSH and CDR2 LQKENI come from the germline V gene. CDR3: CASSHSLQGRIIHEQYF. Written as DNA, the CDR3 is TGTGCCAGCTCACACTCCTTACAGGGGCGAATTATCCACGAGCAGTACTTC.

V is TRBV7-9 and J is TRBJ2-1, with D possibly being TRBD2 (5 bases). V was pared by 6 bases and J by 11 bases, with 14 bases between. The CDR3 extends over 12 amino acids. Germline CDR1 and CDR2: SEHNR and FQNEAQ (reference sequence). CDR3 DNA: TGTGCCAGCAGTCCCCCAACCGGGAAGCAGTTCTTC. Its protein is CASSPPTGKQFF.

This clone was picked up many times. The chain joins TRBV7-2 to TRBJ1-3; D not certain. Germline CDR1 SGHTA, CDR2 FQGNSA. The CDR3 is 13 amino acids. The V end lost 6 bases, the J end lost 4 bases, and 10 bases lay between the germline ends. CDR3 sequence: CASSWSGGNTIYF. In nucleotides, the CDR3 is TGTGCCAGCAGTTGGTCCGGGGGAAACACCATATATTTT.

The V gene is TRBV11-1, the J gene TRBJ2-7; maybe TRBD2 (6 bases). The V gene lost 5 bases and the J gene lost 1 base, with 12 bases spanning the gap. Germline lookup yields CDR1 SGHAT and CDR2 FQDESV (reference sequence). The CDR3 runs to 14 residues. CDR3 bases: TGTGCCAGCAGCCTGCGGGACGGATCCTACGAGCAGTACTTC. The encoded protein is CASSLRDGSYEQYF.

Only one count was recorded for this clone. The rearrangement uses TRBV18 and TRBJ1-6; D might be TRBD1 (5 bases). V was shortened by 3 bases and J by 7 bases, with 13 bases between the two germline ends. Germline CDR1 KGHSH, CDR2 LQKENI. The CDR3 runs 15 residues. CDR3 in amino acids: CASSPSGQTNSPLHF. CDR3 nucleotides: TGTGCCAGCTCACCCTCCGGACAAACAAATTCACCCCTCCACTTT.

This chain links TRBV5-1 with TRBJ2-3, with TRBD2 matching 8 bases. This CDR3 is 16 amino acids long. CDR1 and CDR2 (germline): SGHRS, YFSETQ. V lost 4 bases to trimming and J lost 0 bases; unmatched junction nucleotides: 7. CDR3 amino acids: CASSRTSGPSTDTQYF. The CDR3 coding sequence is TGCGCCAGCAGCCGAACTAGCGGTCCTAGCACAGATACGCAGTATTTT.

V usage is TRBV5-1 and J usage is TRBJ1-1, with D possibly being TRBD1 (5 bases). Germline V gene data show CDR1 as SGHRS and CDR2 as YFSETQ. The CDR3 extends over 15 amino acids. Trimming cost V 2 bases and J 4 bases, with 15 bases left between them. CDR3 residues: CASSFDAGWRTEAFF. The CDR3, as DNA: TGCGCCAGCAGCTTTGATGCAGGGTGGCGCACTGAAGCTTTCTTT.

The chain couples TRBV2 to TRBJ2-7, with TRBD1 matching 9 bases. Losses at the gene ends were 3 bases for V and 3 bases for J; bases not matched to a gene: 6. The CDR3 is 15 residues long. The V gene's germline CDR1 is SNHLY and CDR2 FYNNEI. CDR3 loop: CASSDGTGTIYEQYF. The CDR3 DNA sequence: TGTGCCAGCAGTGACGGGACAGGGACGATCTACGAGCAGTACTTC. The full variable domain, in which reference TRBV2 and TRBJ2-7 provide the parts outside the CDR3, is EPEVTQTPSHQVTQMGQEVILRCVPISNHLYFYWYRQILGQKVEFLVSFYNNEISEKSEIFDDQFSVERPDGSNFTLKIRSTKLEDSAMYFCASSDGTGTIYEQYFGPGTRLTVT.

The chain employs TRBV7-2 and TRBJ2-7, with D tentatively TRBD2 (6 bases). V lost 5 bases to trimming and J lost 8 bases, with 19 bases between them. Germline V gene data show CDR1 as SGHTA and CDR2 as FQGNSA. The CDR3 loop spans 14 amino acids. The CDR3 sequence is CASSMGGAGIQQYF. As DNA, the CDR3 is TGTGCCAGCAGCATGGGGGGTGCGGGGATCCAGCAGTACTTC.

The chain employs TRBV7-9 and TRBJ2-1; 11 positions agree with TRBD2. Germline V CDR1 and CDR2: SEHNR, FQNEAQ (reference sequence). The CDR3 consists of 14 residues. The junction had 2 bases not matched to a gene; V was cut back by 5 bases and J by 5 bases. The DNA for the CDR3 is TGTGCCAGCAGCCTGGGACTAGCGGACAATGAGCAGTTCTTC. It yields the protein CASSLGLADNEQFF.

The rearrangement uses TRBV6-5 and TRBJ2-7; 9 nucleotides match TRBD1. Germline-derived CDR1 and CDR2 are MNHEY and SVGAGI. J lost 1 base, V lost 0 bases, and 1 base had no gene match. This CDR3 is built from 15 residues. This chain's CDR3 is CASSYSQGASYEQYF. The CDR3 bases are TGTGCCAGCAGTTACTCACAGGGGGCATCCTACGAGCAGTACTTC.

The genes are TRBV5-4 and TRBJ2-7; D may be TRBD2 (6 bases). V lost 0 bases, J lost 9 bases, and 16 bases lay in between. In germline, CDR1 is SGHNT, CDR2 YYREEE (reference sequence). CDR3 length: 14 amino acids. The CDR3 DNA reads TGTGCCAGCAGCTTGGGTGGAGGGTTAGTACGGCAGTACTTC. Protein product: CASSLGGGLVRQYF.

This rearrangement joins TRBV5-1 to TRBJ2-3; 11 nucleotides agree with TRBD2. The CDR3 covers 15 residues. The germline CDR1 and CDR2 sequences are SGHRS and YFSETQ. V shed 4 bases and J 2 bases; nucleotides not matched to a gene: 3. CDR3 sequence: CASSATSGNTDTQYF. The CDR3 nucleotides read TGCGCCAGCAGCGCGACTAGCGGGAACACAGATACGCAGTATTTT. Combining the CDR3 with reference TRBV5-1 and TRBJ2-3 gives the whole variable domain KAGVTQTPRYLIKTRGQQVTLSCSPISGHRSVSWYQQTPGQGLQFLFEYFSETQRNKGNFPGRFSGRQFSNSRSEMNVSTLELGDSALYLCASSATSGNTDTQYFGPGTRLTVL.

The rearrangement joins TRBV28 to TRBJ2-1; D possibly corresponds to TRBD2 (6 bases). This CDR3 comprises 16 residues. V dropped 2 bases and J dropped 9 bases, with 20 bases sitting between them. CDR1 and CDR2 (germline): MDHEN, SYDVKM. The DNA for the CDR3 is TGTGCCAGCAGTTTAAGACCGGCGACTAGAAAGGCTGAGCAGTTCTTC. Its protein is CASSLRPATRKAEQFF.

CDR3 sequence reads: CASSEAGRVAQETQYF. The CDR3 DNA reads TGTGCCAGCAGTGAAGCAGGCAGGGTGGCCCAAGAGACCCAGTACTTC. The chain has TRBV6-1 and TRBJ2-5; a possible D gene is TRBD1 (5 bases). This CDR3 region has 16 residues. Germline-derived CDR1 and CDR2 are MNHNS and SASEGT. The V gene lost 0 bases and the J gene lost 1 base, with 12 bases spanning the gap.